This TCR beta chain was identified in a study of pediatric ulcerative colitis (dated by TCRdb to between 2019 and 2020). At the level of the whole study: From roughly 10 newly diagnosed, treatment-naive pediatric ulcerative colitis patients and a handful of non-IBD control children, paired blood and rectal samples were collected. The study at large found these results: Repertoires were derived from total lymphocyte DNA, so rare subsets such as regulatory T cells may have patterns not reflected. The healthy control group was small, with only a few individuals. For technical reasons, substantially fewer templates were yielded by the blood samples of two patients, and these blood samples were excluded from blood-rectal overlap analysis. Blood-derived T cells may have been included in rectal pinch biopsies, especially in patients with overt colitis. Autologous blood-rectal clonal overlap was significantly higher in ulcerative colitis patients than in controls, suggesting increased T cell trafficking to inflamed tissue. Features of the rectal repertoire distinguished controls, mild-moderate colitis patients and acute severe colitis patients, and in acute severe colitis, rectal diversity was reduced because of clonal expansions. A couple of rectal CDR3 clonotypes turned up in every ulcerative colitis patient but in none of the controls.

Using the immunoSEQ TRB Survey service, rearranged CDR3 beta regions were amplified from genomic DNA with multiplex V and J primers. To keep depth equal across samples, survey-level sequencing depth of up to 500,000 reads per sample was applied. Libraries were purified, pooled and sequenced on Illumina technology. The authors processed their data as follows. Productive clonality, sample overlap, pairwise scatters, CDR3 beta length, V/D/J gene usage and productiveness were assessed with immunoSEQ online tools. Calculated diversity was the number of unique rearrangements divided by total templates times 100; Shannon and Simpson indices were also computed. For principal component analysis, Z-score normalized data were analyzed with the R prcomp function and the ggbiplot package. Morisita's index was used to measure clonal overlap between blood and rectum within each subject. Held by TCRdb, this immuneACCESS table contains in-frame sequences only and omits some clones. Under half of the omission traces to an unresolved V gene where checked; the cause of the rest is unknown. The D gene and trimming were derived from the DNA, and the V and J assignments and clone size from that table. In this sample the table shows 15,000 to 20,000 clones, 80% of which occur a single time. Roughly 8% of the sample comes from the top ten.

Including the terminal cysteine and phenylalanine, the CDR3 comprises 16 residues. CDR3 DNA is the only sequence kept; it has 48 bases, read in frame from the first base. The junction carries 13 bases between V and J, which are trimmed by 0 bases and 1 base respectively. CDR1 and CDR2, per the germline V gene, are SGDLS and YYNGEE. This clone appeared a few times. Its antigen is currently not known. No much larger clone exists at a distance of one base, and base qualities are not known. During colonoscopy, one to two rectal pinch biopsies were obtained for research purposes. The control children had a colonoscopy because IBD was suspected, but their endoscopy was normal both macroscopically and histologically, and none were diagnosed with IBD within the following year. Before DNA was isolated, the rectal biopsies underwent proteinase K digestion. The Wizard kit (Promega) was used to extract genomic DNA from blood and intestinal samples.

Sequences were obtained from gut tissue. Here the chain combines TRBV9 and TRBJ2-5; the D element might be TRBD1 or TRBD2, as each aligns at 6 bases. The source of this sequence is a boy between 5 and 17 years old who was a control in a study of pediatric ulcerative colitis. The base sequence is TGTGCCAGCAGCGTAGGGCTAGGGGGGATCCAAGAGACCCAGTACTTC. This sequence encodes CASSVGLGGIQETQYF.